Shown below are 26 T cell receptor beta chains from a single sample sequenced in a study of blood T cells in healthy people across ages. Then a second PCR, running roughly 7 to 11 cycles, was carried out with a sample-barcoded 5' primer and a J-beta primer mix. TCRdb fed the 5' RACE reads into MiXCR, producing one record per CDR3 protein. The sample has 550,000 to 750,000 distinct CDR3 sequences, roughly 21% seen once. The sample taken for sequencing was blood. Receptors originate from a man between 65 and 79 years old in good health.

V gene TRBV9 combines with J gene TRBJ1-2; 7 bases match TRBD1. The CDR3 is made up of 13 amino acids. The V gene end was trimmed by 0 bases and the J gene end by 10 bases; junction bases not matched to a gene: 6. Germline assignment: CDR1 SGDLS and CDR2 YYNGEE. The CDR3 loop is CASSVGQGGDYTF. DNA of the CDR3: TGTGCCAGCAGCGTAGGGCAGGGGGGAGACTACACCTTC.

The chain carries TRBV18 and TRBJ1-2; tentatively, D is TRBD1 (5 bases). V was shortened by 4 bases and J by 4 bases, with 16 bases between the two germline ends. The CDR3 is made up of 15 amino acids. Germline CDR1 KGHSH, CDR2 LQKENI. The CDR3 here is CASSRTTDITYGYTF. The CDR3 DNA follows: TGTGCCAGCTCACGTACTACGGACATCACCTATGGCTACACCTTC. Full variable domain (remainder filled in from reference TRBV18 and TRBJ1-2): NAGVMQNPRHLVRRRGQEARLRCSPMKGHSHVYWYRQLPEEGLKFMVYLQKENIIDESGMPKERFSAEFPKEGPSILRIQQVVRGDSAAYFCASSRTTDITYGYTFGSGTRLTVV.

This clonotype was seen only a few times. The chain has TRBV24-1 and TRBJ2-1; D is perhaps TRBD2 (5 bases). This CDR3 comprises 13 residues. Trimming removed 10 bases from V and 8 bases from J, with 17 bases in between. Germline values: CDR1 KGHDR, CDR2 SFDVKD. Here the CDR3 reads CATDSGKGHEQFF. For the CDR3, the DNA is TGTGCCACAGATTCCGGGAAGGGCCATGAGCAGTTCTTC.

V and J are TRBV20-1 and TRBJ2-2, with TRBD1 matching over 8 bases. This CDR3 has 14 amino acids. The trim removed 0 bases at V and 6 bases at J, leaving 3 bases unmatched. CDR1 is DFQATT, CDR2 SNEGSKA, per germline (reference sequence). The chain's CDR3 is CSARDRGRSGELFF. CDR3 DNA sequence: TGCAGTGCTAGAGACAGGGGGCGCTCCGGGGAGCTGTTTTTT.

Only a few counts were recorded for this clonotype. The chain recombines TRBV14 with TRBJ2-5, with D perhaps matching TRBD2 (6 bases). V lost 3 bases, J lost 4 bases, and 12 bases lay in between. Germline V gene sequence: CDR1 SGHDN, CDR2 FVKESK. The CDR3 sequence is 14 residues long. The CDR3 is CASSHRTMGETQYF. In DNA form, the CDR3 reads TGTGCCAGCAGCCATAGGACTATGGGAGAGACCCAGTACTTC.

This clonotype was seen a few times. The DNA for the CDR3 is TGTGCCAGCAGCCAAGGCAGGGGGGACTCACCCCTCCACTTT. This gives the protein CASSQGRGDSPLHF. The rearrangement links TRBV3-1 to TRBJ1-6; 7 positions agree with TRBD1. The length of the CDR3 is 14 residues. The trim removed 1 base at V and 10 bases at J, leaving 4 bases unmatched. CDR1 and CDR2 from the germline V gene are LGHDT and YNNKEL (reference sequence).

This chain links TRBV7-2 with TRBJ2-5; 8 positions match TRBD2. The CDR3 extends over 14 amino acids. Germline trimming cut 6 bases from V and 5 bases from J; bases unmatched to any gene: 8. Germline CDR1 SGHTA, CDR2 FQGNSA. CDR3 in DNA: TGTGCCAGCAGTTTAAGCGGGAGAAAGGAGACCCAGTACTTC. Its protein product is CASSLSGRKETQYF. Full variable domain (rest looked up from reference TRBV7-2 and TRBJ2-5): GAGVSQSPSNKVTEKGKDVELRCDPISGHTALYWYRQSLGQGLEFLIYFQGNSAPDKSGLPSDRFSAERTGGSVSTLTIQRTQQEDSAVYLCASSLSGRKETQYFGPGTRLLVL.

The chain has TRBV6-2 or TRBV6-3 and TRBJ1-5, with D maybe TRBD1 (5 bases). Germline V gene sequence: CDR1 MNHEY, CDR2 SVGEGT. This CDR3 has 16 amino acids. V dropped 2 bases and J dropped 1 base, with 12 bases sitting between them. The CDR3 DNA is TGTGCCAGCAGTTACGGGGCAACGAGAAGCAATCAGCCCCAGCATTTT. As protein: CASSYGATRSNQPQHF.

The V and J genes are TRBV5-1 and TRBJ1-4; 7 nucleotides align to TRBD1. CDR3 length equals 16 residues. After removal of 4 bases from V and 3 bases from J, the junction contained 9 bases not matched to a gene. Germline V gene data show CDR1 as SGHRS and CDR2 as YFSETQ. CDR3 residues: CASSQARQGANEKLFF. The CDR3 DNA is TGCGCCAGCAGCCAGGCCCGACAGGGAGCTAATGAAAAACTGTTTTTT.

This clonotype appeared a few times. The V gene is TRBV5-5, the J gene TRBJ2-7; D call uncertain. Germline CDR1 reads SGHKS; CDR2 reads YYEKEE (reference sequence). V was pared by 0 bases and J by 5 bases, with 9 bases between. The CDR3 contains 13 residues. CDR3 nucleotides: TGTGCCAGCAGCTTGGAATTGATCAACGAGCAGTACTTC. As protein: CASSLELINEQYF.

This clonotype was observed at least ten times. The gene calls are TRBV29-1 and TRBJ2-1; 8 bases map to TRBD2. J lost 3 bases, V lost 1 base, and 2 bases had no gene match. From germline, CDR1 is SQVTM and CDR2 ANQGSEA. This CDR3 is built from 14 residues. CDR3 region: CSVEGAGGYNEQFF. As DNA, the CDR3 is TGCAGCGTTGAAGGGGCGGGAGGCTACAATGAGCAGTTCTTC.

To note about this clonotype: At one end the junction does not follow the germline gene, possibly because of a read error. J is TRBJ1-5 and V is TRBV5-1; 12 nucleotides align to TRBD1. The CDR3 is 14 residues long. Germline V gene data show CDR1 as SGHRS and CDR2 as YFSETQ. The CDR3 DNA follows: TGCGCCGGCAGCATCGGGACAGGGGGCCAGCCCCAGCATTTT. It is translated as CAGSIGTGGQPQHF.

This clonotype has only a few counts. This chain's CDR3 is CASSLPGRTVNAEAFF. CDR3 nucleotides: TGTGCCAGCAGCCTCCCGGGGCGGACAGTTAATGCTGAAGCTTTCTTT. The rearrangement joins TRBV14 to TRBJ1-1; perhaps TRBD1 as D (6 bases). Looked up from germline, CDR1 is SGHDN and CDR2 is FVKESK. V lost 4 bases and J lost 6, with 21 bases in between. This CDR3 spans 16 amino acids.

This chain joins TRBV15 and TRBJ1-5; D gene unclear. Trimming took 1 base from V and 0 from J, leaving 7 bases between them. The CDR3 length is 15 residues. Germline V gene sequence: CDR1 LNHNV, CDR2 YYDKDF (reference sequence). The CDR3, as DNA: TGTGCCACCAGCAGAGTTTACAGTAGCAATCAGCCCCAGCATTTT. This translates into CATSRVYSSNQPQHF.

On this clonotype itself: Germline is not matched at one junction end, which may reflect a read error. The chain employs TRBV6-5 and TRBJ2-3; 8 positions match TRBD1. The CDR3 is 14 residues long. Germline V gene data show CDR1 as MNHEY and CDR2 as SVGAGI. CDR3 protein: CATQGRKSGRGLDF. Written as DNA, the CDR3 is TGTGCCACTCAGGGCCGAAAAAGCGGCAGGGGGCTAGATTTT.

This clonotype was recorded many times. V is TRBV9 and J is TRBJ2-3; unclear D gene. V lost 0 bases to trimming and J lost 2 bases, with 10 bases between them. The CDR3 loop spans 15 amino acids. Per the germline V gene, CDR1 is SGDLS and CDR2 is YYNGEE. The CDR3 coding sequence is TGTGCCAGCAGCGTAGAAGGCACAGACACAGATACGCAGTATTTT. This gives the protein CASSVEGTDTDTQYF.

This clonotype was seen ten or more times. V is TRBV27 and J is TRBJ2-1; 7 bases line up with TRBD1. Germline assignment: CDR1 MNHEY and CDR2 SMNVEV (reference sequence). The V segment lost 4 bases and the J segment 8 bases; nucleotides outside the gene matches: 11. The CDR3 is 15 amino acids. The DNA of the CDR3 is TGTGCCAGCAGTTCCCTGACAGGGTGGGTAGATGAGCAGTTCTTC. Translated: CASSSLTGWVDEQFF.

This clonotype was observed a handful of times. J is TRBJ2-3 and V is TRBV21-1. TRBV21-1 is tagged as a pseudogene. The CDR3 has 12 residues. CDR3 sequence reads: CASSKPTDTQYF. In DNA form, the CDR3 reads TGTGCCAGCAGCAAGCCCACAGATACGCAGTATTTT.

This clonotype has a count of ten or more. The chain employs TRBV20-1 and TRBJ2-5; D might be TRBD2 (5 bases). Between the trimmed V and J ends, which lost 6 bases and 5 bases, there was a span of 16 bases. The CDR3 length is 13 residues. Germline V CDR1 and CDR2: DFQATT, SNEGSKA (reference sequence). The CDR3 loop reads CSARTDYRETQYF. In DNA form, the CDR3 reads TGCAGTGCCCGGACCGACTACCGGGAGACCCAGTACTTC.

Concerning this clonotype itself: Possible read error: a much larger clone is one base away. The chain couples TRBV10-3 to TRBJ2-5, with D unclear. Per the germline V gene, CDR1 is ENHRY and CDR2 is SYGVKD. The CDR3 totals 13 residues. Deletions cut 0 bases from V and 2 bases from J, with 4 bases between. In nucleotides, the CDR3 is TGTGCCATCAGTGAGTCGGAACAAGAGACCCAGTACTTC. It specifies CAISESEQETQYF.

The chain carries TRBV15 and TRBJ1-5; D remains ambiguous. CDR3 size: 14 residues. CDR1 and CDR2 from the germline V gene are LNHNV and YYDKDF (reference sequence). Trimming left V 5 bases short and J 2 bases short, with 10 bases between. The CDR3 sequence: CATSGEPRNQPQHF. The CDR3 nucleotides read TGTGCCACCAGCGGGGAGCCGCGCAATCAGCCCCAGCATTTT.

This clonotype was observed a handful of times. The chain combines TRBV28 with TRBJ2-6, with 8 nucleotides matching TRBD2. This CDR3 is 19 amino acids long. Looked up from germline, CDR1 is MDHEN and CDR2 is SYDVKM. J gave up 4 bases and V 5 bases, and 16 bases lay outside the gene matches. CDR3 DNA sequence: TGTGCCAGCAGTCCCCTATTATCGCCGGGGGGGGCCGGGGCCAACGTCCTGACTTTC. Translating it yields CASSPLLSPGGAGANVLTF.

V usage is TRBV2 and J usage is TRBJ1-6, with D tentatively TRBD1 (5 bases). The germline gives CDR1 SNHLY, CDR2 FYNNEI. The CDR3 has 15 residues. V shed 5 bases and J shed 5 bases, with 13 bases lying between them. The CDR3 nucleotides are TGTGCCAGCAGTAACCGGGACGGTCATAATTCACCCCTCCACTTT. Residues: CASSNRDGHNSPLHF.

This clonotype was detected only a few times. This chain links TRBV2 with TRBJ2-5; D uncertain. CDR1 is SNHLY and CDR2 is FYNNEI in the germline V gene. The CDR3 contains 12 residues. The V end lost 6 bases, the J end lost 1 base, and 6 bases lay between the germline ends. The CDR3 region has the DNA TGTGCCAGCAGGGAGCTCCAAGAGACCCAGTACTTC. Protein product: CASRELQETQYF.

With regard to this clonotype: The junction and the germline gene differ at one end; a read error may be behind it. The gene calls are TRBV5-1 and TRBJ2-7; D might be TRBD1 (6 bases). CDR1 and CDR2 from the germline V gene are SGHRS and YFSETQ. This CDR3 is built from 14 residues. The CDR3 region has the DNA TGCGCCAACAGCGCACCGGACAGTTCCTACGAGCAGTACTTC. Amino acids: CANSAPDSSYEQYF.

The chain joins TRBV7-2 to TRBJ2-7; TRBD2 matches at 8 bases. The CDR3 extends over 15 amino acids. The junction had 5 bases not matched to a gene; V was cut back by 2 bases and J by 2 bases. Germline loops: CDR1 SGHTA, CDR2 FQGNSA. The DNA for the CDR3 is TGTGCCAGCAGCTTATGGGCGGGAGGTCCCTACGAGCAGTACTTC. Its translation is CASSLWAGGPYEQYF.